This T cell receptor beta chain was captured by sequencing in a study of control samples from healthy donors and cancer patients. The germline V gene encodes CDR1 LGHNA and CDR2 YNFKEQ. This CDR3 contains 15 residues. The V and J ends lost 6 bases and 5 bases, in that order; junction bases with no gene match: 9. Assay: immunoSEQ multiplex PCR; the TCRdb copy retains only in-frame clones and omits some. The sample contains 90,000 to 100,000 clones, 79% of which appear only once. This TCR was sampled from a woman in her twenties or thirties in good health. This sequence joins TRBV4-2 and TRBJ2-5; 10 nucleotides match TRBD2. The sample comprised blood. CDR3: CASSRSGGVGETQYF. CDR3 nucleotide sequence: TGTGCCAGCAGTCGGAGCGGGGGGGTAGGCGAGACCCAGTACTTC.